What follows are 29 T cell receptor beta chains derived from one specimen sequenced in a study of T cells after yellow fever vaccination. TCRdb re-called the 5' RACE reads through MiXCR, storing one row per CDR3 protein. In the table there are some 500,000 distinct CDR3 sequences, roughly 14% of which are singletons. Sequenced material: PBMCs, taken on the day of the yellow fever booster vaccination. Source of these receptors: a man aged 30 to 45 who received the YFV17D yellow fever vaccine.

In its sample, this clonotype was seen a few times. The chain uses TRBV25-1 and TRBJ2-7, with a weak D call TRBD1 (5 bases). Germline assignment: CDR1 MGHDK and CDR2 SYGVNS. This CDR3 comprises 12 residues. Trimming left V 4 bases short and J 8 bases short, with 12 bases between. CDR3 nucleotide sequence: TGTGCCAGCAGTGCTGGACAACCAAAGCAGTACTTC. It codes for CASSAGQPKQYF.

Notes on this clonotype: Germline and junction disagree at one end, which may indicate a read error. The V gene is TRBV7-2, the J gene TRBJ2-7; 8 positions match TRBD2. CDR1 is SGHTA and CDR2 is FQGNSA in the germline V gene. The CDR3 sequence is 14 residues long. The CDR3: CASSLGTSTYGQYF. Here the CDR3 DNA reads TGTGCCAGCAGCTTAGGGACTAGCACCTACGGGCAGTACTTC.

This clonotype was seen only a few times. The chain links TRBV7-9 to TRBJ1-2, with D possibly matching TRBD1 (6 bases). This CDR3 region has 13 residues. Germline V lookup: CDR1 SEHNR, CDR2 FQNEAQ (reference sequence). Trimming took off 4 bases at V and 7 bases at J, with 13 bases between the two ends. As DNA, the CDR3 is TGTGCCAGCAGCTATTCGGGGGCCACTGGCTACACCTTC. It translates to CASSYSGATGYTF. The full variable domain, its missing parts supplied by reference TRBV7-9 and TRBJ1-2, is DTGVSQNPRHKITKRGQNVTFRCDPISEHNRLYWYRQTLGQGPEFLTYFQNEAQLEKSRLLSDRFSAERPKGSFSTLEIQRTEQGDSAMYLCASSYSGATGYTFGSGTRLTVV.

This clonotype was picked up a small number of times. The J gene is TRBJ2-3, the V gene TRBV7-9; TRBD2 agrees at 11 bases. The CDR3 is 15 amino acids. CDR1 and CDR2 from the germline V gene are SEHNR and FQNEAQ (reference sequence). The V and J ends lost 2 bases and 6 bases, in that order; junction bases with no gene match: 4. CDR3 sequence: CASSLTSGSRDTQYF. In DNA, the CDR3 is TGTGCCAGCAGCTTAACTAGCGGGAGTCGGGATACGCAGTATTTT.

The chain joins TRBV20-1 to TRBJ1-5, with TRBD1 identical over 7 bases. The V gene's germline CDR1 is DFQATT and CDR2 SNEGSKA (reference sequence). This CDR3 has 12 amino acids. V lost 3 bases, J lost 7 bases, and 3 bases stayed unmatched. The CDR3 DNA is TGCAGTGCTAGGACAGGGCACCAGCCCCAGCATTTT. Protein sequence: CSARTGHQPQHF.

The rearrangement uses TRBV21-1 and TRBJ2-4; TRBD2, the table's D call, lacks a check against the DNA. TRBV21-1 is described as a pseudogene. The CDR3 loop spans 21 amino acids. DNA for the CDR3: TGTGCCAGCAGCAAAGGATCTTGGACATCCCGACTAGCGGGAAAGAAAAACATTCAGTACTTC. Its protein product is CASSKGSWTSRLAGKKNIQYF.

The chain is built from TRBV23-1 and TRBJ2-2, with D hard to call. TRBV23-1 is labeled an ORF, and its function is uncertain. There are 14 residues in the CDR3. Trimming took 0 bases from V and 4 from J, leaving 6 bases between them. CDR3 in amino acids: CASSQSIPTGELFF. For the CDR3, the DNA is TGCGCCAGCAGTCAATCGATTCCCACCGGGGAGCTGTTTTTT.

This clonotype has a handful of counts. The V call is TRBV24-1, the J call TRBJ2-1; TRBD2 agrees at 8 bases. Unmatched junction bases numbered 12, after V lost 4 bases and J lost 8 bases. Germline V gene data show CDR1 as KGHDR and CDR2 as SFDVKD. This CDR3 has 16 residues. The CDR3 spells CATSDPGTRRPDEQFF. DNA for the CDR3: TGTGCCACCAGTGACCCCGGGACTAGGCGCCCAGATGAGCAGTTCTTC.

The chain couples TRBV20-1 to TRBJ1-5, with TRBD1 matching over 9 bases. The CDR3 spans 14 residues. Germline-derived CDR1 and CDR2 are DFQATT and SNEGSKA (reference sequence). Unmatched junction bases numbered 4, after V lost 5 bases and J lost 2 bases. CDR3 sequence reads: CSAAQGAGNQPQHF. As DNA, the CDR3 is TGCAGTGCTGCACAGGGGGCTGGCAATCAGCCCCAGCATTTT.

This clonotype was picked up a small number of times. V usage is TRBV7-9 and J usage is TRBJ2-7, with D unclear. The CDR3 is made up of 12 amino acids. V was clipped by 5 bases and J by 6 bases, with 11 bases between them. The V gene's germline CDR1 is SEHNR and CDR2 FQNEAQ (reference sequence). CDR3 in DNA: TGTGCCAGCAGCCAACAGTCATTCGAGCAGTACTTC. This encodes CASSQQSFEQYF.

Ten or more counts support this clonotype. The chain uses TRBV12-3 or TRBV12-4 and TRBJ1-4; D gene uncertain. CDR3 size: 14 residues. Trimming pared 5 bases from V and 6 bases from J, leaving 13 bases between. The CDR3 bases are TGTGCCAGCAGTATCAGTGGGTGGGATGAAAAACTGTTTTTT. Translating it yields CASSISGWDEKLFF.

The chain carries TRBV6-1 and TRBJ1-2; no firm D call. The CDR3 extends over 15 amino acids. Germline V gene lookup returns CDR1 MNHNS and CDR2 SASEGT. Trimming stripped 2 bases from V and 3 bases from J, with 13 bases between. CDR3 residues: CASSEQSAGDYGYTF. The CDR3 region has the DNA TGTGCCAGCAGTGAACAATCGGCTGGGGACTATGGCTACACCTTC.

CDR3 amino acids: CSARRGANQPQHF. For the CDR3, the DNA is TGCAGTGCTAGGAGGGGCGCGAATCAGCCCCAGCATTTT. The rearrangement uses TRBV20-1 and TRBJ1-5; D is possibly TRBD1 (5 bases). The germline CDR1 and CDR2 sequences are DFQATT and SNEGSKA (reference sequence). The length of the CDR3 is 13 residues. Trimming took 3 bases from V and 4 from J, leaving 10 bases between them.

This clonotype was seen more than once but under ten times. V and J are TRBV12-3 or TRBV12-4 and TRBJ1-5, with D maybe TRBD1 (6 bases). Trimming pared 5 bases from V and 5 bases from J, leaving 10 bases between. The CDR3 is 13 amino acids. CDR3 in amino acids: CASSPRQDQPQHF. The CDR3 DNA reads TGTGCCAGCAGTCCCCGACAGGATCAGCCCCAGCATTTT.

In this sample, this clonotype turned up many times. In DNA, the CDR3 is TGTGCCAGCACTCGCTCTGAAAAACTGTTTTTT. This codes for CASTRSEKLFF. The V gene is TRBV12-3 or TRBV12-4, the J gene TRBJ1-4, with D unclear. Trimming removed 7 bases from V and 7 bases from J, with 7 bases in between. The CDR3 runs to 11 residues.

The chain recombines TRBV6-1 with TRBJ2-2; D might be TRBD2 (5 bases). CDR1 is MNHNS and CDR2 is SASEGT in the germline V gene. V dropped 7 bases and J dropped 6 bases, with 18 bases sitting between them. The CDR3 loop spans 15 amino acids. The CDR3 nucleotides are TGTGCCAGCACCCTCCGGGAAAAGCAGTCCGGGGAGCTGTTTTTT. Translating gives CASTLREKQSGELFF.

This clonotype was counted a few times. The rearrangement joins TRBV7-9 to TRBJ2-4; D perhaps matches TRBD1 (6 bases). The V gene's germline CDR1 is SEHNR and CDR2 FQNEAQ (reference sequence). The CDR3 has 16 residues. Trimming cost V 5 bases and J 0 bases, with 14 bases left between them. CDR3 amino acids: CASSVGDNLAKNIQYF. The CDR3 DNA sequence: TGTGCCAGCAGCGTAGGGGACAACTTAGCCAAAAACATTCAGTACTTC. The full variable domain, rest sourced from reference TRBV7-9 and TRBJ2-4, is DTGVSQNPRHKITKRGQNVTFRCDPISEHNRLYWYRQTLGQGPEFLTYFQNEAQLEKSRLLSDRFSAERPKGSFSTLEIQRTEQGDSAMYLCASSVGDNLAKNIQYFGAGTRLSVL.

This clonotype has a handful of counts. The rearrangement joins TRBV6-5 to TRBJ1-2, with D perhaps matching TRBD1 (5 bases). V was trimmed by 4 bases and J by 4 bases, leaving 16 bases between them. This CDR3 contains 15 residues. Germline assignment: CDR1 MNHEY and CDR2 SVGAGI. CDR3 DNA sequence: TGTGCCAGCAGTTTGGACACCACGACCTTCTATGGCTACACCTTC. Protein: CASSLDTTTFYGYTF.

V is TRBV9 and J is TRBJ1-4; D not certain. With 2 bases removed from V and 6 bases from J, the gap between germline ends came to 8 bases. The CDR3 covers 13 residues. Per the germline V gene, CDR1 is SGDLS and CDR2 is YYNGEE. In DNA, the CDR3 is TGTGCCAGCAGCGTCGGACCGGATGAAAAACTGTTTTTT. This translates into CASSVGPDEKLFF.

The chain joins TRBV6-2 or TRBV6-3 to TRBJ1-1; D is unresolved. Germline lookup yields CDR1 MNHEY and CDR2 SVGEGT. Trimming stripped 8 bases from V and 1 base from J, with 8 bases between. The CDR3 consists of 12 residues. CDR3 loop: CASLFPNTEAFF. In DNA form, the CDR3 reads TGTGCCAGCTTGTTCCCGAACACTGAAGCTTTCTTT.

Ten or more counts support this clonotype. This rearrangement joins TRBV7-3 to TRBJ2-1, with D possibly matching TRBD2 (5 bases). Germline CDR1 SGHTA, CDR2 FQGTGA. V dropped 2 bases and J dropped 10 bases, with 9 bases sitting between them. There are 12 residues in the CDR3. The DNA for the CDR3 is TGTGCCAGCAGCTTATCAGGCGGGGAGCAGTTCTTC. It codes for CASSLSGGEQFF. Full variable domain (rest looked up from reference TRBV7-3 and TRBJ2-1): GAGVSQTPSNKVTEKGKYVELRCDPISGHTALYWYRQSLGQGPEFLIYFQGTGAADDSGLPNDRFFAVRPEGSVSTLKIQRTERGDSAVYLCASSLSGGEQFFGPGTRLTVL.

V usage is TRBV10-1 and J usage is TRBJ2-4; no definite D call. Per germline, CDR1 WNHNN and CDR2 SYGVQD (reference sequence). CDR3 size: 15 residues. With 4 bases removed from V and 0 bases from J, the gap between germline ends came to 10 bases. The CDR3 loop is CASSVWTLAKNIQYF. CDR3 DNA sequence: TGCGCCAGCAGTGTATGGACCCTAGCCAAAAACATTCAGTACTTC.

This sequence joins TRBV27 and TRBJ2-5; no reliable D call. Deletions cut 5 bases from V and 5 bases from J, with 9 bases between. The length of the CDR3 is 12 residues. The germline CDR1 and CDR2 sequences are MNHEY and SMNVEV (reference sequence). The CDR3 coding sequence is TGTGCCAGCAGTCCCGATTGGGAGACCCAGTACTTC. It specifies CASSPDWETQYF.

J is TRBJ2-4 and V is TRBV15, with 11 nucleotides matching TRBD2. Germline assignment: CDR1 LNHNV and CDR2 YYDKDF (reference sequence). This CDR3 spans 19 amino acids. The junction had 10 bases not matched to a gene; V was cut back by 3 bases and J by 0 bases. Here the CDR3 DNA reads TGTGCCACCAGCAGGGGCCTAGCGGGAGGTTCACTAGCCAAAAACATTCAGTACTTC. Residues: CATSRGLAGGSLAKNIQYF.

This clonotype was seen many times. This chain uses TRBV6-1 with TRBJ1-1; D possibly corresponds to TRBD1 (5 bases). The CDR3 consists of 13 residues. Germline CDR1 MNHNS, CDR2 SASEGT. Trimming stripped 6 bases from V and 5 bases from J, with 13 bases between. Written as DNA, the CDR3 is TGTGCCAGCAGGGCCCAGGGAGGGACTGAAGCTTTCTTT. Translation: CASRAQGGTEAFF.

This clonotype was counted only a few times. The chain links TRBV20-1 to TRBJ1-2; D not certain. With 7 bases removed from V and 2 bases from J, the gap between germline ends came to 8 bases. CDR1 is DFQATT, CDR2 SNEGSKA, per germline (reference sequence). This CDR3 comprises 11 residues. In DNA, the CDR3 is TGCAGTGGTTACCGAAACTATGGCTACACCTTC. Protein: CSGYRNYGYTF.

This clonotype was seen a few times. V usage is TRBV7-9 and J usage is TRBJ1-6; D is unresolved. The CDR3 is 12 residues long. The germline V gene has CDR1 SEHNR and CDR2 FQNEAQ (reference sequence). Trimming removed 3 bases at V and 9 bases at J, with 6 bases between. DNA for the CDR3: TGTGCCAGCAGCTTGCGAACTTCACCCCTCCACTTT. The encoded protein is CASSLRTSPLHF.

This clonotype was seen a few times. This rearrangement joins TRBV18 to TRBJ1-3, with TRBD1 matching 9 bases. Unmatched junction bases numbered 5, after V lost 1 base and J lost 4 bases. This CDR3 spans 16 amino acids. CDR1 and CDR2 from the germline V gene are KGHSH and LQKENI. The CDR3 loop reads CASSPRDRVGGNTIYF. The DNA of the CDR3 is TGTGCCAGCTCACCACGGGACAGGGTCGGAGGAAACACCATATATTTT.

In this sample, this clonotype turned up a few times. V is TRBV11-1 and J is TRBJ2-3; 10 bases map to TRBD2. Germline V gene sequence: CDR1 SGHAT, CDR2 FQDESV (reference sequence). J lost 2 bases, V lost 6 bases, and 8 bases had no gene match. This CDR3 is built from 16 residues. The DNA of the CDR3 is TGTGCCAGCAGTATTATAGCGGGAGGCGTCACAGATACGCAGTATTTT. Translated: CASSIIAGGVTDTQYF.